This T cell receptor (beta chain) derives from a study of blood T cells in healthy people across ages. The junction had 4 bases not matched to a gene; V was cut back by 1 base and J by 4 bases. Germline CDR1 and CDR2: DFQATT and SNEGSKA (reference sequence). CDR3 length equals 15 residues. Broader study findings: In long-lived donors, naive CD4+ cell counts and diversity exceeded those of aged donors. Investigators treated diversity estimates from one million T cells as underestimates.

Notes on this clonotype: Its antigen is unidentified.

Next came a second PCR, run for about 7 to 11 cycles, which used a sample-barcoded 5' primer along with a J-beta primer mix. Each CDR3 protein gets one entry after TCRdb re-called the 5' RACE reads with MiXCR. The data hold about 510,000 distinct CDR3 sequences, with 27% observed a single time. These data also formed part of another study, on T cells of mothers and their children.

The origin of this receptor is a boy aged 2-9 years in good health. Sequencing was done on a sample of blood. This chain links TRBV20-1 with TRBJ2-3, with 11 bases identical to TRBD2. The CDR3 reads CSARVSGRASDTQYF. In DNA, the CDR3 is TGCAGTGCTAGAGTTAGCGGGAGGGCATCAGATACGCAGTATTTT.